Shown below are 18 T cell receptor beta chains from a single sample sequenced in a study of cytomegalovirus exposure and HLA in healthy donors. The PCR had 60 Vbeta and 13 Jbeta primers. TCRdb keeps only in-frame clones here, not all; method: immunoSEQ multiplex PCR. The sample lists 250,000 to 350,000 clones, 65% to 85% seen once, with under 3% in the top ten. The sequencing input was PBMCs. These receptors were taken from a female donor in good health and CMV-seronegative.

The CDR3 protein is CASSQDPRDEQFF. The CDR3 nucleotides are TGTGCCAGCAGCCAAGATCCGCGGGATGAGCAGTTCTTC. J is TRBJ2-1 and V is TRBV14; perhaps TRBD2 as D (5 bases). This CDR3 is built from 13 residues. V was pared by 0 bases and J by 8 bases, with 8 bases between. Germline CDR1 and CDR2: SGHDN and FVKESK. The whole variable domain, remainder taken from reference TRBV14 and TRBJ2-1, is EAGVTQFPSHSVIEKGQTVTLRCDPISGHDNLYWYRRVMGKEIKFLLHFVKESKQDESGMPNNRFLAERTGGTYSTLKVQPAELEDSGVYFCASSQDPRDEQFFGPGTRLTVL.

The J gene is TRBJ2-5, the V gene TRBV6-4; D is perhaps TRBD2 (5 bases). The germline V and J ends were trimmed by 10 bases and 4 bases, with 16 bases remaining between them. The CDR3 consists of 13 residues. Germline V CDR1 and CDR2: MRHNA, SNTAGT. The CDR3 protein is CATPLDFPETQYF. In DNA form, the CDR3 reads TGTGCCACCCCCCTGGACTTTCCAGAGACCCAGTACTTC.

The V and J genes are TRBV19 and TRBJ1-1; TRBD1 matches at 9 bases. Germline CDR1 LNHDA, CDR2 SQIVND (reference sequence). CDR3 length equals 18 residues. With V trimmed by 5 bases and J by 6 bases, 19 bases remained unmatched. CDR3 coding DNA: TGTGCCAGTAGTTCGCAACAGGGGGCTCTTTGGGAGGCGTCTGAAGCTTTCTTT. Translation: CASSSQQGALWEASEAFF.

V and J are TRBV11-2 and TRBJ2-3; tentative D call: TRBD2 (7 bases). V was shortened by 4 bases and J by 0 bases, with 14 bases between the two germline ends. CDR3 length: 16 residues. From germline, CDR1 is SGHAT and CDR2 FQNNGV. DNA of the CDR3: TGTGCCAGCAGCTGGAGGGGGGGAGGGAGCACAGATACGCAGTATTTT. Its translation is CASSWRGGGSTDTQYF. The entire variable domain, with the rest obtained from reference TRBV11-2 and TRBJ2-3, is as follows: EAGVAQSPRYKIIEKRQSVAFWCNPISGHATLYWYQQILGQGPKLLIQFQNNGVVDDSQLPKDRFSAERLKGVDSTLKIQPAKLEDSAVYLCASSWRGGGSTDTQYFGPGTRLTVL.

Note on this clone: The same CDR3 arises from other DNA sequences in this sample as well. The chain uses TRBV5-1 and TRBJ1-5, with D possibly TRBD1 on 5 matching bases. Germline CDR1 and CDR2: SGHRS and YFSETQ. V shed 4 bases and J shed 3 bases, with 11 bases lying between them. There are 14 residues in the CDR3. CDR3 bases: TGCGCCAGCAGCCTTGACAGTCCCAATCAGCCCCAGCATTTT. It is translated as CASSLDSPNQPQHF. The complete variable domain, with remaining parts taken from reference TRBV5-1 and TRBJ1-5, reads KAGVTQTPRYLIKTRGQQVTLSCSPISGHRSVSWYQQTPGQGLQFLFEYFSETQRNKGNFPGRFSGRQFSNSRSEMNVSTLELGDSALYLCASSLDSPNQPQHFGDGTRLSIL.

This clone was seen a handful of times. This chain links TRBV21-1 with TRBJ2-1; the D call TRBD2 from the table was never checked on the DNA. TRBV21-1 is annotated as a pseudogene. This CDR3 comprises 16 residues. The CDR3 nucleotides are TGTGCCAGCAGCAAAGTAGTGTCCGGGACCTACAATGAGCAGTTCTTC. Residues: CASSKVVSGTYNEQFF.

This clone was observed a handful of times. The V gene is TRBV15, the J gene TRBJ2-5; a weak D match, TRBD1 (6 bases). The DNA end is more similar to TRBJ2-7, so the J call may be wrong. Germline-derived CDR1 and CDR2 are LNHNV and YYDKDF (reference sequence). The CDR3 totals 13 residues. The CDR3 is CATSPRGGYEQYF. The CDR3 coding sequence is TGTGCCACCAGCCCCAGGGGCGGGTACGAGCAGTACTTC.

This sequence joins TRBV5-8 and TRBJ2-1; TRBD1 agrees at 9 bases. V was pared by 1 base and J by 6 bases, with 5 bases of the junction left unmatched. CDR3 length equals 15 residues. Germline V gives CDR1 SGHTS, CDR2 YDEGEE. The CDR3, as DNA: TGTGCCAGCAGCTTGACTGGGACAGGGCCCAATGAGCAGTTCTTC. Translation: CASSLTGTGPNEQFF.

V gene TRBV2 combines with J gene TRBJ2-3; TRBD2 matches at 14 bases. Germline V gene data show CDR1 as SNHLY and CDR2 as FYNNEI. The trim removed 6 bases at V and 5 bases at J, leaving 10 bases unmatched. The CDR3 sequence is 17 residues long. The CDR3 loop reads CASRRLAGGPQGDTQYF. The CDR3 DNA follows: TGTGCCAGCAGGCGACTAGCGGGAGGGCCCCAGGGAGATACGCAGTATTTT.

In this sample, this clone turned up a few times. The CDR3 loop reads CASSSPRLAGGTGELFF. The CDR3, as DNA: TGTGCCAGCAGTTCTCCCCGACTAGCGGGAGGCACCGGGGAGCTGTTTTTT. The chain joins TRBV28 to TRBJ2-2; 13 bases map to TRBD2. Trimming removed 4 bases from V and 4 bases from J; junction bases left unmatched: 6. Germline CDR1 reads MDHEN; CDR2 reads SYDVKM. The CDR3 totals 17 residues. Full variable domain (remainder filled in from reference TRBV28 and TRBJ2-2): DVKVTQSSRYLVKRTGEKVFLECVQDMDHENMFWYRQDPGLGLRLIYFSYDVKMKEKGDIPEGYSVSREKKERFSLILESASTNQTSMYLCASSSPRLAGGTGELFFGEGSRLTVL.

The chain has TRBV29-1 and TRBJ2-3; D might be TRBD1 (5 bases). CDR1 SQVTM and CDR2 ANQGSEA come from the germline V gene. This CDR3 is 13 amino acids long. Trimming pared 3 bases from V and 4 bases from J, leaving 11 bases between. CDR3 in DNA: TGCAGCGTTGAGGTTTCGACAGCAGATACGCAGTATTTT. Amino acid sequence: CSVEVSTADTQYF.

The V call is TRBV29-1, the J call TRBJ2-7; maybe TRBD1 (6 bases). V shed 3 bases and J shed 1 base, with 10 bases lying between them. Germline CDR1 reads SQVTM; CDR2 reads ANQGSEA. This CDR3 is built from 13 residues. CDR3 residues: CSVEDDRSYEQYF. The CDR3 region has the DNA TGCAGCGTTGAGGATGACAGGTCCTACGAGCAGTACTTC.

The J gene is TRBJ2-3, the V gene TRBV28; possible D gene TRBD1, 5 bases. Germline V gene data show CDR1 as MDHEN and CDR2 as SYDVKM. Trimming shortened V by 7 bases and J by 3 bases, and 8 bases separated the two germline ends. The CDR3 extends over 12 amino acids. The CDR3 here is CASTSGTDTQYF. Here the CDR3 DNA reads TGTGCCAGCACCTCAGGGACAGATACGCAGTATTTT.

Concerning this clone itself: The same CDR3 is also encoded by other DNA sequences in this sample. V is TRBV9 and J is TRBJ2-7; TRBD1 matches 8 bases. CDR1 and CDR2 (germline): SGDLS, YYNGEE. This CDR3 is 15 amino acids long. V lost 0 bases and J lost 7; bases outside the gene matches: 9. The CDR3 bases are TGTGCCAGCAGCGTAGACAAACAGGGGGGCTATGAGCAGTACTTC. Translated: CASSVDKQGGYEQYF.

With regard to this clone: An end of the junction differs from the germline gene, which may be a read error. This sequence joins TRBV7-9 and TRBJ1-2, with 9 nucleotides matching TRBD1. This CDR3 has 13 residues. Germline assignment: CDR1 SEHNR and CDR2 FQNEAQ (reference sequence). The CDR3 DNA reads TGTTCCAGCAGCCCGGGACAGGGTTACGGCTACACCTTC. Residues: CSSSPGQGYGYTF.

The chain's CDR3 is CASSELEGGAYEQYF. The CDR3 DNA sequence: TGTGCCAGCAGTGAACTAGAGGGAGGAGCCTACGAGCAGTACTTC. The J gene is TRBJ2-7, the V gene TRBV6-1; D is possibly TRBD2 (6 bases). Germline V gives CDR1 MNHNS, CDR2 SASEGT. V shed 2 bases and J shed 2 bases, with 13 bases lying between them. This CDR3 is 15 amino acids long.

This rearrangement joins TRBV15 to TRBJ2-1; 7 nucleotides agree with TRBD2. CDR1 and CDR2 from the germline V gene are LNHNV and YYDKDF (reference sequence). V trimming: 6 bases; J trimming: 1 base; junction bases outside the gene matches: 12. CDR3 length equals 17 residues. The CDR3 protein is CATSPGGNGRSYNEQFF. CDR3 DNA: TGTGCCACCAGTCCCGGGGGTAACGGGAGGTCCTACAATGAGCAGTTCTTC.

The CDR3 reads CASRKFGTGVPYEQYF. In DNA form, the CDR3 reads TGTGCCAGCAGGAAGTTCGGGACAGGGGTTCCCTACGAGCAGTACTTC. The V call is TRBV5-5, the J call TRBJ2-5; 10 bases align to TRBD1. The J call may not be correct, given that the DNA end is closer to TRBJ2-7. CDR3 size: 16 residues. Looked up from germline, CDR1 is SGHKS and CDR2 is YYEKEE (reference sequence).